The T cell receptor (beta chain) described here comes from a study of a mutant IDH1 vaccine in newly diagnosed glioma. General study findings and limits: Patients mounted vaccine-induced immune responses in 93.3% of cases. Pseudoprogression seemed unrelated to changes in top peripheral T cell clonotypes.

The germline CDR1 and CDR2 sequences are SGHRS and YFSETQ. This CDR3 region has 17 residues. Deletions cut 4 bases from V and 0 bases from J, with 20 bases between. To note about this clone: Its antigen is as yet unknown.

The data were produced by immunoSEQ multiplex PCR, yet TCRdb's version contains in-frame clones alone and is incomplete. The sample lists 60,000 to 85,000 clones, 79% seen once, with about 7.5% in the top ten. The sample's time point: baseline, week 1 (first vaccination visit). The treatment is: pre-vaccination baseline after standard-of-care therapy. The donors had new WHO grade 3 or 4 astrocytomas; these were IDH1-mutant and ATRX-lost. The clonotype originates from a man between 50 and 59 years old with glioma. This chain joins TRBV5-1 and TRBJ2-7; possible D gene TRBD2, 5 bases. This specimen consisted of PBMCs, obtained from a glioma patient treated with radiotherapy, temozolomide or both. CDR3 amino acids: CASSPTVSGVFSYEQYF. As DNA, the CDR3 is TGCGCCAGCAGCCCGACCGTCAGCGGCGTATTCTCCTACGAGCAGTACTTC.